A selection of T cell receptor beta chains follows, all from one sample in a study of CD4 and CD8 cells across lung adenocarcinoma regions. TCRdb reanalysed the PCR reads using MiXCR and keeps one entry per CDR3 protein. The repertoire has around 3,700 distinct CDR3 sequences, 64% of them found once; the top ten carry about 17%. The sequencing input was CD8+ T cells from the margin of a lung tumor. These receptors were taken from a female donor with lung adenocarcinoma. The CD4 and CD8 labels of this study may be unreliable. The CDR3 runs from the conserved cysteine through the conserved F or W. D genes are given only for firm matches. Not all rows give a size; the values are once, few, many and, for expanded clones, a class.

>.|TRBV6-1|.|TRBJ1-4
TGTGCCAGCAGCCTCGGCGGGGTTGGGGAAAAACTGTTTTTT
CASSLGGVGEKLFF
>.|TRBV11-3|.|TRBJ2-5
TGTGCCAGCAGCTTTTCTAGCAAAGAGACCCAGTACTTC
CASSFSSKETQYF
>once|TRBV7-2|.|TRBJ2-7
TGTGCCAGCAGCTGGGGGAGGAGGGACGAGCAGTACTTC
CASSWGRRDEQYF
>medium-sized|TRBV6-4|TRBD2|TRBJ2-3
TGTGCCAGCAGTGAAGGGACTAGCGGGGGGACAGATACGCAGTATTTT
CASSEGTSGGTDTQYF
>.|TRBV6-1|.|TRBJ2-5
TGTGCCAGCAGTGATCCGGGAGAGGGTGCCCAAGACACCCAGTACTTC
CASSDPGEGAQDTQYF
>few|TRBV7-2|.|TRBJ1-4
TGTGCCAGCAGCTTACCCCTCGGGTTCGGTGAAAAACTGTTTTTT
CASSLPLGFGEKLFF
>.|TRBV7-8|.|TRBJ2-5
TGTGCCAGCAGCTTAGGACACGGGCAAGAGACCCAGTACTTC
CASSLGHGQETQYF
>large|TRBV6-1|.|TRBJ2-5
TGTGCCAGCAGTGAAGGCTCGCGACTCGGAGTGACCCAGTACTTC
CASSEGSRLGVTQYF
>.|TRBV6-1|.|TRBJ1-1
TGTGCCAGCAGTGAACTGGGGGTCCCCCGCAAGGTTACTGAAGCTTTCTTT
CASSELGVPRKVTEAFF
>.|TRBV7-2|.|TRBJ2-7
TGTGCCAGCAGGGGGGGTCGCGTACAATCCTACGAGCAGTACTTC
CASRGGRVQSYEQYF
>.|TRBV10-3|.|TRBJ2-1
TGTGCCACCGTAGGGGTAGTCTACAATGAGCAGTTCTTC
CATVGVVYNEQFF
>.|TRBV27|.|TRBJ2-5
TGTGCCAGCAGCCCCCGCAGGCACTTACAAGAGACCCAGTACTTC
CASSPRRHLQETQYF
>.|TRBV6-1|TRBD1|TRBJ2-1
TGTGCCAGCACAGTACGACAGGGAAGGGACAATGAGCAGTTCTTC
CASTVRQGRDNEQFF
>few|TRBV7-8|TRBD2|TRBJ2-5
TGTGCCAGCAGCTTACCATCCGGGCTAGCGGGAGGGTACCAAGAGACCCAGTACTTC
CASSLPSGLAGGYQETQYF
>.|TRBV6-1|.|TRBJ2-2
TGTGCCAGCAGTGAAGATGGGGTAGTCGGGGAGCTGTTTTTT
CASSEDGVVGELFF
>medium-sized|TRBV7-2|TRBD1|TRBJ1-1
TGTGCCAGCAGCCCTCTTTCGGCAGGGGGAGGCACTGAAGCTTTCTTT
CASSPLSAGGGTEAFF
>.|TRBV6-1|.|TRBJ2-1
TGTGCCAGCAGTGAAGGGTTGGTTGGCGGAGAACAGTTCTTC
CASSEGLVGGEQFF
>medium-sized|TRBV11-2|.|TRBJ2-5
TGTGCCAGCAGCTTAGGTAGCAGCATTGCGGGGGAGACCCAGTACTTC
CASSLGSSIAGETQYF
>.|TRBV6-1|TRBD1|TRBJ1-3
TGTGCCAGCAGTCAGACAGGGGCTGGAAACACCATATATTTT
CASSQTGAGNTIYF
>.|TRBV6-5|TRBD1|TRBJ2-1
TGTGCCAGCAGTCACACAGGGGGCTCCAATGAGCAGTTCTTC
CASSHTGGSNEQFF
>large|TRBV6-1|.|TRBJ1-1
TGTGCCAGCAGTGAAGGGGGCACTGAAGCTTTCTTT
CASSEGGTEAFF
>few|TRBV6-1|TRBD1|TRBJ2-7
TGTGCCAGCAGTGACCGAACCGGGACAGGGCCCTACGAGCAGTACTTC
CASSDRTGTGPYEQYF
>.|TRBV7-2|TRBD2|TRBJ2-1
TGTGCCAGCAGCCCACCCCCGGTGGGCGGGAGGGGGAATGAGCAGTTCTTC
CASSPPPVGGRGNEQFF
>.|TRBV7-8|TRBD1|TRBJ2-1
TGTACCAGCAGCGCCCCACAGGGGTACAATGAGCAGTTCTTC
CTSSAPQGYNEQFF
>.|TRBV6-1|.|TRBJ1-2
TGTGCCAGCAGGAGGGGGGGCCGTAACTATGGCTACACCTTC
CASRRGGRNYGYTF
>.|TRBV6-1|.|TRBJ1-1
TGTGCCAGCAAAGGCAACACTGAAGCTTTCTTT
CASKGNTEAFF
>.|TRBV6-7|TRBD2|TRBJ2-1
TGTGCCAGCAGTTACTCCGCGGGAGGGCGCAGCTCCTACAATGAGCAGTTCTTC
CASSYSAGGRSSYNEQFF
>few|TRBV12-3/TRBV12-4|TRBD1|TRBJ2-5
TGTGCCAGCACCGCCGGGGACAGGGGCTTCATTGAGCAGTACTTC
CASTAGDRGFIEQYF
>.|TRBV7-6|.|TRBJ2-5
TGTGCCAGCAGCTTAGCTTTCACTGAGACCCAGTACTTC
CASSLAFTETQYF
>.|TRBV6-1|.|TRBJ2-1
TGTGCCAGCAGTGACTTCGACAATGAGCAGTTCTTC
CASSDFDNEQFF
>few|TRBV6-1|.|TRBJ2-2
TGTGCCAGCAGTGAATCCGGGGCGAGCACCGGGGAGCTGTTTTTT
CASSESGASTGELFF
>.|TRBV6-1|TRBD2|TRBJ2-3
TGTGCCACCGTTCTTAGCGGGAGTGCCGGTACGCAGTATTTT
CATVLSGSAGTQYF
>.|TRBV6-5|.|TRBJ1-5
TGTGCCAGCAGTTTATCACTCTCAAGCCGGGATCAGCCCCAGCATTTT
CASSLSLSSRDQPQHF
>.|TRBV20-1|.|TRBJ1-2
TGCAGTGCTGATCGGAAGAGCACACGTCTCTTC
CSADRKSTRLF
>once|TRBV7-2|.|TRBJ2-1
TGTGCCAGCAGCCAGACCCGGGGGGAGCAGTTCTTC
CASSQTRGEQFF
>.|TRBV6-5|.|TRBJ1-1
TGTGCCAGCCGATACGGGGCCATGAACACTGAAGCTTTCTTT
CASRYGAMNTEAFF
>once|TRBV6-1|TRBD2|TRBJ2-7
TGTGCCAGCAGCCGACTAGCGTTAAGCTCCTACGAGCAGTACTTC
CASSRLALSSYEQYF
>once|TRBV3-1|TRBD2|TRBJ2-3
TGTGCCAGCAGAGGGGACTCGGGGCGGGGGGCCACAGACACTCAGTATTTT
CASRGDSGRGATDTQYF
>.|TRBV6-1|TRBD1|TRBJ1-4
TGTGCCAGCAGGACAGGGGCAACTAATGAAAAACTGTTTTTT
CASRTGATNEKLFF
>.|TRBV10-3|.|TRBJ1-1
TGTGCCTCGCGCCACCATTTCGGGGCACGGACTGAAGCTTTCTTT
CASRHHFGARTEAFF
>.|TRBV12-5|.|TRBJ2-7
TGTGCTAGTGAAACGAGGCCTTCCTACGAGCAGTACTTC
CASETRPSYEQYF
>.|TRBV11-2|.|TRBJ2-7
TGTGCCAGCAGCTTAGGACCTCGCTACGAGCAGTACTTC
CASSLGPRYEQYF
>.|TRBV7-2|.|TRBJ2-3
TGTGCCAGCAGCTTATATACAGATACGCAGTATTTT
CASSLYTDTQYF
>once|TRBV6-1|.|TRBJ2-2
TGTGCCAGCAGTGAAGGGGGTGCCGGGGAGCTGTTTTTT
CASSEGGAGELFF
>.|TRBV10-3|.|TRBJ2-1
TGTGCCACCAAAGACCTCATGCCGGGGAGCTCCTACAATGAGCAGTTCTTC
CATKDLMPGSSYNEQFF
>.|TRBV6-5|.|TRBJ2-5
TGTGCCAGCAGTTACCGACTAGGCCAAGAGACCCAGTACTTC
CASSYRLGQETQYF
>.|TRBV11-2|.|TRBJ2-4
TGTGCCAGCAGCTTGGGGCTGGGAGCCATAAATACGCAGTACTTT
CASSLGLGAINTQYF
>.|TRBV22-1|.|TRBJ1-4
TGTCCTGGGATCGGAAGAGCACACTTT
CPGIGRAHF
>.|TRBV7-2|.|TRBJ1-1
TGTGCCAGCAGCTCCCGGAACACTGAAGCTTTCTTT
CASSSRNTEAFF
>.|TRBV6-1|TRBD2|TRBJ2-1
TGTGCCAGCAGTCCTGGGACTAGCGGGAGAGGACCAACACGATACAATGAGCAGTTCTTC
CASSPGTSGRGPTRYNEQFF
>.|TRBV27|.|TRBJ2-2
TGTGCCAGCAAAGGGGTCAGGTCGTGGTCCGGGGAGCTGTTTTTT
CASKGVRSWSGELFF
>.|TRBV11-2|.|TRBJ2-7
TGTGCCAGCAGCTTATGGGCGGGGCCTTCTTCCTACGAGCAGTACTTC
CASSLWAGPSSYEQYF
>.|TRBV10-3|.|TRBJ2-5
TGTGCCATCAGTCCAGCTCAAGAGACCCAGTACTTC
CAISPAQETQYF